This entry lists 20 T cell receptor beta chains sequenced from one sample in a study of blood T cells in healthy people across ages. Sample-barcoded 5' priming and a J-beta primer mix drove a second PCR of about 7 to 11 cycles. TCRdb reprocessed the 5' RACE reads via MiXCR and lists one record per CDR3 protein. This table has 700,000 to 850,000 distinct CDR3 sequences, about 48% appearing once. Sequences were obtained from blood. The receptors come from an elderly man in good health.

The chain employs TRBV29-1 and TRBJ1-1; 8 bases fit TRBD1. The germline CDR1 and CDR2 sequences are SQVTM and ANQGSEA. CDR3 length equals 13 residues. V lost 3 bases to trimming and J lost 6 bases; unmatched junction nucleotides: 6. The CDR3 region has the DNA TGCAGCGTTGAGACAGGGGTAGGCGCTGAAGCTTTCTTT. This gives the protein CSVETGVGAEAFF.

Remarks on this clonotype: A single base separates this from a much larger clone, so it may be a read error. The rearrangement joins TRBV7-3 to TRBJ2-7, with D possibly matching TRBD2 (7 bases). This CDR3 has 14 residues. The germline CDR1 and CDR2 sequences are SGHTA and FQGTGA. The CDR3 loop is CANSLSPGEGEQYF. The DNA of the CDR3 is TGTGCCAACAGCTTAAGTCCAGGGGAGGGTGAGCAGTACTTC.

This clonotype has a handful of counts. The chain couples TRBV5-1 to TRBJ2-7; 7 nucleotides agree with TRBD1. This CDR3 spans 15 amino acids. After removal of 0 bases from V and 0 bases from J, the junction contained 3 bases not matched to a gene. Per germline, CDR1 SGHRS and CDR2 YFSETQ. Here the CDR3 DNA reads TGCGCCAGCAGCTTGGGCCCAGGGGGCTCCTACGAGCAGTACTTC. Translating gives CASSLGPGGSYEQYF.

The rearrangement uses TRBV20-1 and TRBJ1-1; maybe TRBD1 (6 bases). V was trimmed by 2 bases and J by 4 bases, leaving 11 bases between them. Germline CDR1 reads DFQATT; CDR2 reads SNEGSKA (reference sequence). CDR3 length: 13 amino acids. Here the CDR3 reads CSARTGWATEAFF. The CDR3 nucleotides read TGCAGTGCTAGAACAGGGTGGGCCACTGAAGCTTTCTTT.

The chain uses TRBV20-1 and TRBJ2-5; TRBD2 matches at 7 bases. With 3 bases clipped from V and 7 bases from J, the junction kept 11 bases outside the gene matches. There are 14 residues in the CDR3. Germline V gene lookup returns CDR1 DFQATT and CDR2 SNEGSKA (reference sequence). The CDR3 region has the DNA TGCAGTGCTAGGGGGGGGGATTCCTCGGGGACCCAGTACTTC. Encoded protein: CSARGGDSSGTQYF.

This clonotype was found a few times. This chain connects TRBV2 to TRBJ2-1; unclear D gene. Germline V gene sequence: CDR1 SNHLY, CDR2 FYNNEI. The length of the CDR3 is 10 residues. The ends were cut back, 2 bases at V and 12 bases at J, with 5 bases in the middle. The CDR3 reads CASSERRQFF. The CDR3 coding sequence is TGTGCCAGCAGTGAAAGAAGGCAGTTCTTC.

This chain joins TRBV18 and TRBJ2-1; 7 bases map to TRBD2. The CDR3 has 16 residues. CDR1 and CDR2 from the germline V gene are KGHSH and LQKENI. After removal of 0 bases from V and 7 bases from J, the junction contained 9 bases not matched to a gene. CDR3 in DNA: TGTGCCAGCTCACCACCATCGTCTAGCGGAGGGAATGAGCAGTTCTTC. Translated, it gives CASSPPSSSGGNEQFF.

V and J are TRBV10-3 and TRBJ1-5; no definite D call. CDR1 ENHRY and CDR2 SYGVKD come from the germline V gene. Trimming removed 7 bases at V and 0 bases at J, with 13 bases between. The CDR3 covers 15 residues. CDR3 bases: TGTGCCATCAATACCGAGGAGGATAGCAATCAGCCCCAGCATTTT. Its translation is CAINTEEDSNQPQHF.

DNA of the CDR3: TGCAGTGCTAGAGCCGGGCTAGCGGGAGTCGAGCAGTACTTC. It encodes CSARAGLAGVEQYF. The chain recombines TRBV20-1 with TRBJ2-7, with 10 positions matching TRBD2. V trimming: 1 base; J trimming: 6 bases; junction bases outside the gene matches: 6. The CDR3 loop spans 14 amino acids. Per the germline V gene, CDR1 is DFQATT and CDR2 is SNEGSKA (reference sequence).

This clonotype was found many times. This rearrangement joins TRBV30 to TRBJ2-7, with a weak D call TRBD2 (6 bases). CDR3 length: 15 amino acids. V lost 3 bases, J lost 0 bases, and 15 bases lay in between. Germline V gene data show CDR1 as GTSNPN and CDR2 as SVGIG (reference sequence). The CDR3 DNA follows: TGTGCCTGGAGAAGAATGGCGGGATTCTCCTACGAGCAGTACTTC. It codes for CAWRRMAGFSYEQYF.

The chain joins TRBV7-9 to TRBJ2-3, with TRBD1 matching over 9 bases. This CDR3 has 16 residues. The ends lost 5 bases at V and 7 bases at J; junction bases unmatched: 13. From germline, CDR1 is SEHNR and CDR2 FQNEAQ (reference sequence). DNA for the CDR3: TGTGCCAGCAGCCGAAGCCGGGACAGGGATATCTATACGCAGTATTTT. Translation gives CASSRSRDRDIYTQYF.

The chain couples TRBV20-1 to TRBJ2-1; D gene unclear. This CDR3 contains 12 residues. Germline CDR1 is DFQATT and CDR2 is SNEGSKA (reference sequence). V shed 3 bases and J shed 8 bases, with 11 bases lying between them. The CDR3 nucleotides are TGCAGTGCTAGGCAGTTTGTGCATGAGCAGTTCTTC. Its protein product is CSARQFVHEQFF.

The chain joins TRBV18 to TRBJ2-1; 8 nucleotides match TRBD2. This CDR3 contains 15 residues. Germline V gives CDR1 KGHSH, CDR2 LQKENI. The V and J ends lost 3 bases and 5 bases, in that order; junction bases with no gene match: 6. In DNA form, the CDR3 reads TGTGCCAGCTCACCGGCACTAGCGGCAAACAATGAGCAGTTCTTC. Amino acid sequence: CASSPALAANNEQFF. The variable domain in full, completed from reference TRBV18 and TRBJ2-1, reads NAGVMQNPRHLVRRRGQEARLRCSPMKGHSHVYWYRQLPEEGLKFMVYLQKENIIDESGMPKERFSAEFPKEGPSILRIQQVVRGDSAAYFCASSPALAANNEQFFGPGTRLTVL.

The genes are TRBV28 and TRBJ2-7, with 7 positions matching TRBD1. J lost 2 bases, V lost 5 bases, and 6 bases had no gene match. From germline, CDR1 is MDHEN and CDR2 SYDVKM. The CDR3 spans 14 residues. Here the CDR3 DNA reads TGTGCCAGCAGTACTCCGGGACAGCCCTACGAGCAGTACTTC. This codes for CASSTPGQPYEQYF. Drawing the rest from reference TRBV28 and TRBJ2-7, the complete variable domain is DVKVTQSSRYLVKRTGEKVFLECVQDMDHENMFWYRQDPGLGLRLIYFSYDVKMKEKGDIPEGYSVSREKKERFSLILESASTNQTSMYLCASSTPGQPYEQYFGPGTRLTVT.

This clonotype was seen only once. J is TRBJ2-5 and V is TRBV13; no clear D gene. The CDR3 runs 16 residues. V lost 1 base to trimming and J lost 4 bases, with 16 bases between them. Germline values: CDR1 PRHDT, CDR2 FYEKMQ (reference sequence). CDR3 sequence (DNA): TGTGCCAGCAGCTTAGTCGGCGGCCCTACCCCAGAGACCCAGTACTTC. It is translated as CASSLVGGPTPETQYF. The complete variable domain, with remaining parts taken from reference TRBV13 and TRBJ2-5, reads AAGVIQSPRHLIKEKRETATLKCYPIPRHDTVYWYQQGPGQDPQFLISFYEKMQSDKGSIPDRFSAQQFSDYHSELNMSSLELGDSALYFCASSLVGGPTPETQYFGPGTRLLVL.

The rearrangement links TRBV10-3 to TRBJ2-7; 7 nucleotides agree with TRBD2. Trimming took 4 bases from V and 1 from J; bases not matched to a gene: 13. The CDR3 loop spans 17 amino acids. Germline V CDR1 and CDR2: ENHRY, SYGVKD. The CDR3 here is CAISGGGDTTRSYEQYF. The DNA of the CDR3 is TGTGCCATCAGTGGTGGGGGGGATACCACGAGGTCCTACGAGCAGTACTTC.

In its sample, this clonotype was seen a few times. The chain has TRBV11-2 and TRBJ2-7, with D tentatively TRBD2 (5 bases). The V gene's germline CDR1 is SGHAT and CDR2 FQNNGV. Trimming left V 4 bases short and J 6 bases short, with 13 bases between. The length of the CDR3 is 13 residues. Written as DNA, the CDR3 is TGTGCCAGCAGCTCGGTGCAGGCGGGCGAGCAGTACTTC. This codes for CASSSVQAGEQYF.

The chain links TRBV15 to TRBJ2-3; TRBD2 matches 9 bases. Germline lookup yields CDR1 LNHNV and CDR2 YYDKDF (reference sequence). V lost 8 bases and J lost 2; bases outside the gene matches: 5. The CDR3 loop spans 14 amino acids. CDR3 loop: CATAAGGTTDTQYF. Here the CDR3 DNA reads TGTGCCACCGCGGCGGGGGGGACCACAGATACGCAGTATTTT.

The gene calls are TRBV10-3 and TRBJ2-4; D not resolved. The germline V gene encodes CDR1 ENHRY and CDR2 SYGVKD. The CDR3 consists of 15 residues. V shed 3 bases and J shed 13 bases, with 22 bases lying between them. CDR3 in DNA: TGTGCCATCAGTGAAAGGTGGAGTAGGGCTGGTGAGCAGTACTTC. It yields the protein CAISERWSRAGEQYF.

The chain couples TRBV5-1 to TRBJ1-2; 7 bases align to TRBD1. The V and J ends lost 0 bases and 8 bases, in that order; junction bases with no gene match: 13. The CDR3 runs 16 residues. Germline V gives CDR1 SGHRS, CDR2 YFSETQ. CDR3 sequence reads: CASSLDSGQPSTGYTF. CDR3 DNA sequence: TGCGCCAGCAGCTTGGATTCGGGACAGCCATCTACAGGCTACACCTTC.